The TCR beta chain described here comes from a study of cytomegalovirus exposure and HLA in healthy donors. Whole-study findings and limits: For cytomegalovirus status, the classifier reportedly gave diagnoses with high specificity and sensitivity. Association of a missense DCLRE1C variant with TCR beta V- and J-gene trimming was reported in a later analysis. It was approximately 150 TCR beta chains that were listed as cytomegalovirus-associated. Excluded were some V segments that proved indistinguishable, including TRBV6-2 and TRBV6-3.

V was clipped by 6 bases and J by 2 bases, with 13 bases between them. Germline V CDR1 and CDR2: MDHEN, SYDVKM. The CDR3 spans 15 residues. About this clone: Its antigen is not known.

Primers: 60 Vbeta forward and 13 Jbeta reverse. Only in-frame clones appear in the TCRdb table, and some are missing; sequencing was by immunoSEQ multiplex PCR. Among around 80,000 clones listed, 75% to 80% were seen once. Specimen: PBMCs. The chain couples TRBV28 to TRBJ1-4, with D perhaps TRBD1 (5 bases). The sequence was collected from a female donor in good health and CMV-seronegative. In DNA, the CDR3 is TGTGCCAGCAGCCGGGCGGGGACCACTAATGAAAAACTGTTTTTT. Its translation: CASSRAGTTNEKLFF.